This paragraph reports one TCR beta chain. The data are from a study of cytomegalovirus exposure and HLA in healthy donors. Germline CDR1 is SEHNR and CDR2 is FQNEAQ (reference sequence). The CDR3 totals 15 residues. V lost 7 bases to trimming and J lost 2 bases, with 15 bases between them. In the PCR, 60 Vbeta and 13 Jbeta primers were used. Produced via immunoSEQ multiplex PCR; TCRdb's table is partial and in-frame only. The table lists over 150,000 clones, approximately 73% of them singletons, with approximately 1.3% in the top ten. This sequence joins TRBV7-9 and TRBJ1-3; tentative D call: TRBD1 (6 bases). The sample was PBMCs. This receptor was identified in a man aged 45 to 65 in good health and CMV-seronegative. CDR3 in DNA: TGTGCCAGCACCTTCAGGGGTGAACCTGGAAACACCATATATTTT. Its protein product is CASTFRGEPGNTIYF.